These 2 T cell receptor beta chains originate from one sample sequenced in a study of Ad26.COV2.S vaccination and SARS-CoV-2 variants. The treatment here: around 19 received Ad26.COV2.S at low or high dose, single or two shots; 5 received placebo; per-sample allocation not given. At day 63 after the first vaccine or placebo injection, samples were drawn. Sequencing used immunoSEQ multiplex PCR; TCRdb keeps in-frame clones, though not all of them. Of about 420,000 clones listed, around 89% were seen once; the top ten hold 3.6%. The material was peripheral blood, obtained in a trial of Ad26.COV2.S vaccine versus placebo. These receptors originate from a person aged 18-60 years who received the Ad26.COV2.S COVID-19 vaccine or a placebo.

The chain is built from TRBV29-1 and TRBJ2-3; the D gene is possibly TRBD1 (6 bases). V lost 6 bases and J lost 5, with 15 bases in between. Germline CDR1 SQVTM, CDR2 ANQGSEA. This CDR3 has 13 amino acids. The DNA for the CDR3 is TGCAGCGTGGAGGACAGCCAGCAAGATACGCAGTATTTT. It codes for CSVEDSQQDTQYF.

V gene TRBV11-2 combines with J gene TRBJ2-7; D may be TRBD2 (5 bases). Germline assignment: CDR1 SGHAT and CDR2 FQNNGV. V was shortened by 0 bases and J by 6 bases, with 9 bases between the two germline ends. The CDR3 spans 13 residues. CDR3: CASSLEGRSEQYF. CDR3 nucleotide sequence: TGTGCCAGCAGCTTAGAGGGGAGAAGCGAGCAGTACTTC.